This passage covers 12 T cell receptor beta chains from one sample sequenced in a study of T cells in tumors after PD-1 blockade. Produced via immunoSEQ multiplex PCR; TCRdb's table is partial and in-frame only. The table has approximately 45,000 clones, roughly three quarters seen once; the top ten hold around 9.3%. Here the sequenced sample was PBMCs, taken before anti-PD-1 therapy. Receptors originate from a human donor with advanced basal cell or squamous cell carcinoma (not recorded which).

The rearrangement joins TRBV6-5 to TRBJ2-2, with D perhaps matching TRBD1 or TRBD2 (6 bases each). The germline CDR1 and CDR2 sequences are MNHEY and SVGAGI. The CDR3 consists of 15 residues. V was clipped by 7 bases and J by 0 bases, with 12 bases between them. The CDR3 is CASTGGTTNTGELFF. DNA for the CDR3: TGTGCCAGCACTGGGGGGACAACGAACACCGGGGAGCTGTTTTTT.

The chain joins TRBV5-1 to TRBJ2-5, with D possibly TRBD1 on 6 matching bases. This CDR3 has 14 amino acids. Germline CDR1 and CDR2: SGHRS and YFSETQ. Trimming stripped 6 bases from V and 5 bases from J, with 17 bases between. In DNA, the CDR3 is TGCGCCAGCACCCAAATGGCAGGGGCGGAGACCCAGTACTTC. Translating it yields CASTQMAGAETQYF. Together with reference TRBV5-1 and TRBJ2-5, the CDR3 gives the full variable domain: KAGVTQTPRYLIKTRGQQVTLSCSPISGHRSVSWYQQTPGQGLQFLFEYFSETQRNKGNFPGRFSGRQFSNSRSEMNVSTLELGDSALYLCASTQMAGAETQYFGPGTRLLVL.

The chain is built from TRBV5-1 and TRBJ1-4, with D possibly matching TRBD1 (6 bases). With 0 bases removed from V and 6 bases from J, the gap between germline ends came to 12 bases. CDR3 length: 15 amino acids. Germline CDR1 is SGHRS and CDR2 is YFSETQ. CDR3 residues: CASSLAAGADEKLFF. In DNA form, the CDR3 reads TGCGCCAGCAGCTTGGCCGCGGGGGCTGATGAAAAACTGTTTTTT.

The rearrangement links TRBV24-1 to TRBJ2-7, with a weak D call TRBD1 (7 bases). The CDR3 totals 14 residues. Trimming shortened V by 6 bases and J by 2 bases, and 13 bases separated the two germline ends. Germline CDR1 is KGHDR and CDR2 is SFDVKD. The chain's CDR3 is CATSSGDRPYEQYF. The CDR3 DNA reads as TGTGCCACCAGTTCGGGGGACAGACCCTACGAGCAGTACTTC.

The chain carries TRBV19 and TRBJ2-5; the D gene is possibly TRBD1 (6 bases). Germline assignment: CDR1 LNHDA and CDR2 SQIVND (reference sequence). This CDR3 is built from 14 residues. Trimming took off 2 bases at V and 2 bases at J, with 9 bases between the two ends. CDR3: CASSIQGQQETQYF. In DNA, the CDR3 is TGTGCCAGTAGTATACAGGGGCAGCAAGAGACCCAGTACTTC.

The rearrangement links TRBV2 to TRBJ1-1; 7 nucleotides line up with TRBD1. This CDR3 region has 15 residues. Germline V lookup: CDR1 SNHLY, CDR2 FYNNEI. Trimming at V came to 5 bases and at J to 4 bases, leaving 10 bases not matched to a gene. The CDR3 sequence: CASSYHRGGSTEAFF. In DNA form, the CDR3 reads TGTGCCAGCAGTTACCACAGGGGTGGAAGCACTGAAGCTTTCTTT.

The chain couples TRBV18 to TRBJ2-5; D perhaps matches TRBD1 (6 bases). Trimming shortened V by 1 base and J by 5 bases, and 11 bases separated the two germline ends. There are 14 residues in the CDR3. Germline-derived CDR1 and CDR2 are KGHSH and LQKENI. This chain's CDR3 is CASSPLPGEETQYF. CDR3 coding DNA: TGTGCCAGCTCACCACTTCCAGGGGAGGAGACCCAGTACTTC.

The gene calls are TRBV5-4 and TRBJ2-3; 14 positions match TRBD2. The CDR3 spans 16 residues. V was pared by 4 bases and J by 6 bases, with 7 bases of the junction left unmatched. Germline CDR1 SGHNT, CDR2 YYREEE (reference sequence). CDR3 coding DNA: TGTGCCAGCAGCGGTGAGGGACTAGCGGGGGTTGATACGCAGTATTTT. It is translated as CASSGEGLAGVDTQYF.

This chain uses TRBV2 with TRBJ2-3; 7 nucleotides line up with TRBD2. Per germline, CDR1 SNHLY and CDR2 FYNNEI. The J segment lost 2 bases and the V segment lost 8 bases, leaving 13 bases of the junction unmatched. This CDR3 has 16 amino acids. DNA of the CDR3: TGTGCCAGCCTTGTGCCGCTAGCGGAGAACACAGATACGCAGTATTTT. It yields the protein CASLVPLAENTDTQYF.

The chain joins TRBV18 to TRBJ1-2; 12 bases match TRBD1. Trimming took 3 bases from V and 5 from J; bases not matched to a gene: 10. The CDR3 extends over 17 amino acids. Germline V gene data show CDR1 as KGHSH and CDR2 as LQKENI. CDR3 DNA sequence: TGTGCCAGCTCACCGGCGGGACAGGGGGCGAAAGAATATGGCTACACCTTC. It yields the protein CASSPAGQGAKEYGYTF.

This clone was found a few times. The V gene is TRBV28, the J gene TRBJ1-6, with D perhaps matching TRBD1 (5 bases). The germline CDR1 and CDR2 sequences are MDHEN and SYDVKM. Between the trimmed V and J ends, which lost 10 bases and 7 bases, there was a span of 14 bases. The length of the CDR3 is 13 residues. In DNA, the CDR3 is TGTGCCACACGTGAGGGGAGCAATTCACCCCTCCACTTT. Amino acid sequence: CATREGSNSPLHF.

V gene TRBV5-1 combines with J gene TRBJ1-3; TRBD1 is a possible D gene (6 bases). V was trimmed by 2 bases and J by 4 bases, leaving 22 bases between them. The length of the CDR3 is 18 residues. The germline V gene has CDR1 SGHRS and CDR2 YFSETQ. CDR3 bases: TGCGCCAGCAGCTTTTCCGGGACACAGTATCGTGGGGGAAACACCATATATTTT. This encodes CASSFSGTQYRGGNTIYF.